This T cell receptor beta chain was documented in a study of CD4 T cells in relation to SARS-CoV-2 and coronaviruses. Study at large: After roughly 9 days of antigen culture, PBMC TCR beta CDR3s were sequenced. Negative control cultures got HIV-1 Nef peptides or no peptide.

Repertoires were generated with immunoSEQ multiplex PCR, while TCRdb's copy carries only in-frame clones and drops some. This table holds roughly 30,000 clones, 70% to 80% found once. The study's findings and limits: Approximately 65% of donors had memory CD4+ clonotypes crossrecognizing SARS-CoV-2 and common cold coronavirus spike.

The unexposed donors gave CD4+ T cells in about 2011-2018, prior to COVID-19. After less than 11 days of culture, CD4+ T cells were isolated. Details on this clone: The target antigen is unknown.

The length of the CDR3 is 15 residues. The germline V gene has CDR1 WSHSY and CDR2 SAAADI. J was trimmed by 4 bases and V by 6 bases; bases with no gene match: 9. The sequence was obtained from a human donor in good health. The specimen sequenced was CD4+ T cells from PBMCs, cultured in vitro. The gene calls are TRBV10-2 and TRBJ2-1; 7 bases match TRBD2. The CDR3 nucleotides are TGCGCCAGCAGCCGGGGGGTAGGGATGTACAATGAGCAGTTCTTC. Translation: CASSRGVGMYNEQFF.